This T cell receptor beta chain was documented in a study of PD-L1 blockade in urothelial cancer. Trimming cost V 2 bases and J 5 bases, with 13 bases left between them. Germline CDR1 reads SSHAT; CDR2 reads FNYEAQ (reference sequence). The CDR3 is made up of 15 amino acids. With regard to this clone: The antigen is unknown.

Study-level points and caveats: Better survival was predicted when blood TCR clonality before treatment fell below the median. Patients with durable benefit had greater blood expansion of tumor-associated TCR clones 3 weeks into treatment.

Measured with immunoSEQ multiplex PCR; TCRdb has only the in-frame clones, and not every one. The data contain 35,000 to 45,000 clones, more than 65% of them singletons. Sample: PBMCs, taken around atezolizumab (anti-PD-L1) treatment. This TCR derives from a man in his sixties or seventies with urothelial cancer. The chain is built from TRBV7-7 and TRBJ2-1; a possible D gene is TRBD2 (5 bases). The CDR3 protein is CASSLLPSSNNEQFF. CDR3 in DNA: TGTGCCAGCAGCTTACTGCCTAGCTCGAACAATGAGCAGTTCTTC.